The 27 T cell receptor beta chains below all came from one sample that was sequenced in a study of lymphopenia after photon versus proton radiotherapy (dated 2019 in TCRdb). Library method: the immunoSEQ multiplex PCR assay. The table comes from immuneACCESS by way of TCRdb, which keeps in-frame sequences with V and J called. Part of the clones is missing from these tables; in studies checked, under half for an unresolved V gene and the rest for unknown reasons. Present in this sample are 24,000 or so clones, approximately 88% of which were seen just once. Roughly 24% of the sample belongs to the ten largest clones. This material consisted of peripheral blood, taken from a patient treated with photon-based radiotherapy. The receptors derive from a man between 40 and 49 years old with gastric cancer.

V gene TRBV23-1 combines with J gene TRBJ2-7; 8 bases are a match to TRBD1. TRBV23-1 is an ORF for which the function is uncertain. The trim removed 4 bases at V and 4 bases at J, leaving 15 bases unmatched. The CDR3 is 17 residues long. The CDR3 DNA is TGCGCCAGCAGTCGCTCCTATCGGGGGTGGACAGGGTACGAGCAGTACTTC. Protein sequence: CASSRSYRGWTGYEQYF.

The rearrangement joins TRBV5-4 to TRBJ1-2; 9 nucleotides line up with TRBD1. The trim removed 1 base at V and 7 bases at J, leaving 5 bases unmatched. Per germline, CDR1 SGHNT and CDR2 YYREEE (reference sequence). The CDR3 has 14 residues. The CDR3 loop reads CASSLKTGGRGYTF. The DNA of the CDR3 is TGTGCCAGCAGCTTGAAAACAGGGGGCCGTGGCTACACCTTC.

The chain has TRBV7-2 and TRBJ1-1; possibly TRBD1 for D (5 bases). The V and J ends lost 2 bases and 0 bases respectively, with 13 bases between them. CDR3 size: 16 residues. Germline V gene sequence: CDR1 SGHTA, CDR2 FQGNSA. As DNA, the CDR3 is TGTGCCAGCAGCTTAAGGGGCGCATCTCTGAACACTGAAGCTTTCTTT. It is translated as CASSLRGASLNTEAFF.

The gene calls are TRBV7-2 and TRBJ1-4; D might be TRBD1 (5 bases). The ends were cut back, 0 bases at V and 1 base at J, with 9 bases in the middle. The CDR3 loop spans 16 amino acids. Germline V gene sequence: CDR1 SGHTA, CDR2 FQGNSA. Here the CDR3 DNA reads TGTGCCAGCAGCTTAGCGGGGCAGGGAACTAATGAAAAACTGTTTTTT. It translates to CASSLAGQGTNEKLFF.

This clone came up a few times. The sample holds other DNA sequences that translate to the same CDR3. This chain links TRBV7-8 with TRBJ2-7; 7 nucleotides align to TRBD1. From germline, CDR1 is SGHVS and CDR2 FQNEAQ. After removal of 5 bases from V and 0 bases from J, the junction contained 4 bases not matched to a gene. This CDR3 spans 14 amino acids. The CDR3 protein is CASSPRDSSYEQYF. The CDR3 DNA sequence: TGTGCCAGCAGCCCCCGGGACAGCTCCTACGAGCAGTACTTC. Full variable domain (rest looked up from reference TRBV7-8 and TRBJ2-7): GAGVSQSPRYKVAKRGQDVALRCDPISGHVSLFWYQQALGQGPEFLTYFQNEAQLDKSGLPSDRFFAERPEGSVSTLKIQRTQQEDSAVYLCASSPRDSSYEQYFGPGTRLTVT.

The rearrangement uses TRBV7-2 and TRBJ2-7; possibly TRBD1 for D (6 bases). CDR3 length: 13 residues. Germline V gene sequence: CDR1 SGHTA, CDR2 FQGNSA. Trimming cost V 6 bases and J 1 base, with 10 bases left between them. The chain's CDR3 is CASRLTGSYEQYF. The DNA of the CDR3 is TGTGCCAGCAGGTTAACAGGGTCCTACGAGCAGTACTTC.

This clone was counted once. The chain couples TRBV5-1 to TRBJ1-6; D may be TRBD1 (6 bases). The CDR3 sequence is 15 residues long. Looked up from germline, CDR1 is SGHRS and CDR2 is YFSETQ. V was cut by 2 bases and J by 1 base, with 7 bases left in between. CDR3: CASSLGGSYNSPLHF. In DNA, the CDR3 is TGCGCCAGCAGCTTAGGGGGATCCTATAATTCACCCCTCCACTTT.

The rearrangement links TRBV29-1 to TRBJ1-4; no clear D gene. The germline V gene has CDR1 SQVTM and CDR2 ANQGSEA. The CDR3 covers 13 residues. Trimming pared 4 bases from V and 3 bases from J, leaving 9 bases between. CDR3 residues: CSVVRMANEKLFF. As DNA, the CDR3 is TGCAGCGTTGTCAGGATGGCTAATGAAAAACTGTTTTTT.

The chain carries TRBV7-3 and TRBJ1-1; TRBD1 might be the D (6 bases). The CDR3 covers 14 residues. The V end was cut by 5 bases, the J end by 0 bases, with 10 bases between. Germline CDR1 SGHTA, CDR2 FQGTGA. The DNA of the CDR3 is TGTGCCAGCAGCCTCGACAGGCTGAACACTGAAGCTTTCTTT. Encoded protein: CASSLDRLNTEAFF.

This chain connects TRBV5-5 to TRBJ1-6; 7 bases fit TRBD1. V lost 0 bases, J lost 5 bases, and 5 bases stayed unmatched. CDR1 is SGHKS, CDR2 YYEKEE, per germline (reference sequence). This CDR3 comprises 16 residues. DNA of the CDR3: TGTGCCAGCAGCTTGGACTTGGGACAGAATAATTCACCCCTCCACTTT. It translates to CASSLDLGQNNSPLHF. Variable domain in full (rest from reference TRBV5-5 and TRBJ1-6): DAGVTQSPTHLIKTRGQQVTLRCSPISGHKSVSWYQQVLGQGPQFIFQYYEKEERGRGNFPDRFSARQFPNYSSELNVNALLLGDSALYLCASSLDLGQNNSPLHFGNGTRLTVT.

This clone has just one count. J is TRBJ2-2 and V is TRBV18; weak D call: TRBD2 (5 bases). V was pared by 2 bases and J by 5 bases, with 12 bases between. CDR3 size: 15 residues. The germline V gene encodes CDR1 KGHSH and CDR2 LQKENI. CDR3 nucleotide sequence: TGTGCCAGCTCACCATCCCGGACGGGAACCGGGGAGCTGTTTTTT. Amino acids: CASSPSRTGTGELFF.

Here the CDR3 reads CASSLGQRAGGPENIQYF. The DNA for the CDR3 is TGCGCCAGCAGCTTGGGACAGCGAGCGGGGGGACCAGAAAACATTCAGTACTTC. V gene TRBV5-1 combines with J gene TRBJ2-4; 9 bases are shared with TRBD2. The CDR3 contains 18 residues. Trimming cost V 0 bases and J 5 bases; bases outside gene matches: 12. The germline V gene encodes CDR1 SGHRS and CDR2 YFSETQ.

In its sample, this clone was seen once. The chain has TRBV19 and TRBJ2-7, with D unclear. The CDR3 sequence is 13 residues long. CDR1 and CDR2 from the germline V gene are LNHDA and SQIVND (reference sequence). The V end lost 8 bases, the J end lost 0 bases, and 11 bases lay between the germline ends. CDR3 amino acids: CASAGDLSYEQYF. CDR3 bases: TGTGCCAGTGCCGGAGACCTCTCCTACGAGCAGTACTTC. The full variable domain, completed using reference TRBV19 and TRBJ2-7, is DGGITQSPKYLFRKEGQNVTLSCEQNLNHDAMYWYRQDPGQGLRLIYYSQIVNDFQKGDIAEGYSVSREKKESFPLTVTSAQKNPTAFYLCASAGDLSYEQYFGPGTRLTVT.

CDR3 protein: CAWSVGGAGTNSPLHF. The CDR3 DNA reads as TGTGCCTGGAGTGTCGGCGGCGCGGGGACGAATTCACCCCTCCACTTT. The chain carries TRBV30 and TRBJ1-6; possible D gene TRBD1, 5 bases. CDR1 and CDR2 from the germline V gene are GTSNPN and SVGIG (reference sequence). V lost 0 bases and J lost 7, with 16 bases in between. The CDR3 covers 16 residues.

This clone was counted a single time. This chain joins TRBV2 and TRBJ2-2; 13 bases map to TRBD2. This CDR3 is built from 16 residues. V was pared by 5 bases and J by 2 bases, with 2 bases of the junction left unmatched. Germline values: CDR1 SNHLY, CDR2 FYNNEI. The CDR3 here is CASSRLAGGNTGELFF. The CDR3 DNA is TGTGCCAGCAGTCGACTAGCGGGGGGTAACACCGGGGAGCTGTTTTTT.

CDR3 coding DNA: TGTGCCAGCAGTGCCCGACAGGGAACTAGCACAGATACGCAGTATTTT. It yields the protein CASSARQGTSTDTQYF. The rearrangement links TRBV6-1 to TRBJ2-3, with 7 bases matching TRBD1. The CDR3 runs 16 residues. J gave up 0 bases and V 4 bases, and 7 bases lay outside the gene matches. CDR1 MNHNS and CDR2 SASEGT come from the germline V gene.

In this sample, this clone turned up a few times. The J gene is TRBJ1-2, the V gene TRBV6-1; D gene unclear. The germline V gene encodes CDR1 MNHNS and CDR2 SASEGT. V was trimmed by 2 bases and J by 4 bases, leaving 5 bases between them. This CDR3 is 12 amino acids long. CDR3 nucleotides: TGTGCCAGCAGTGAATACAGCTATGGCTACACCTTC. Its protein is CASSEYSYGYTF.

The chain carries TRBV5-1 and TRBJ2-3; TRBD1 matches 11 bases. CDR1 SGHRS and CDR2 YFSETQ come from the germline V gene. This CDR3 comprises 15 residues. With V trimmed by 4 bases and J by 5 bases, 6 bases remained unmatched. CDR3 amino acids: CASSGGQGVGDTQYF. The CDR3 DNA is TGCGCCAGCAGCGGGGGACAGGGGGTTGGAGATACGCAGTATTTT.

The chain uses TRBV11-2 and TRBJ2-7; no clear D gene. The CDR3 runs 14 residues. V was shortened by 1 base and J by 2 bases, with 9 bases between the two germline ends. Germline V gene sequence: CDR1 SGHAT, CDR2 FQNNGV. The CDR3 bases are TGTGCCAGCAGCTTAGCGGACGGAGCCTACGAGCAGTACTTC. This translates into CASSLADGAYEQYF. The whole variable domain, filled in from reference TRBV11-2 and TRBJ2-7, reads EAGVAQSPRYKIIEKRQSVAFWCNPISGHATLYWYQQILGQGPKLLIQFQNNGVVDDSQLPKDRFSAERLKGVDSTLKIQPAKLEDSAVYLCASSLADGAYEQYFGPGTRLTVT.

V gene TRBV2 combines with J gene TRBJ1-2, with no clear D. Germline V CDR1 and CDR2: SNHLY, FYNNEI. This CDR3 contains 13 residues. V dropped 7 bases and J dropped 4 bases, with 13 bases sitting between them. The DNA for the CDR3 is TGTGCCAGCACAGGTCTAGCGGCCTATGGCTACACCTTC. Amino acid sequence: CASTGLAAYGYTF.

The rearrangement links TRBV18 to TRBJ1-1, with D possibly matching TRBD1 (5 bases). With 4 bases removed from V and 5 bases from J, the gap between germline ends came to 20 bases. The V gene's germline CDR1 is KGHSH and CDR2 LQKENI. This CDR3 region has 16 residues. DNA of the CDR3: TGTGCCAGCTCACACCGTCGGGACGGGGCAGGGACTGAAGCTTTCTTT. It encodes CASSHRRDGAGTEAFF. Filled out from reference TRBV18 and TRBJ1-1, the complete variable domain reads NAGVMQNPRHLVRRRGQEARLRCSPMKGHSHVYWYRQLPEEGLKFMVYLQKENIIDESGMPKERFSAEFPKEGPSILRIQQVVRGDSAAYFCASSHRRDGAGTEAFFGQGTRLTVV.

V usage is TRBV11-2 and J usage is TRBJ2-1; 9 bases are shared with TRBD2. The V and J ends lost 5 bases and 9 bases, in that order; junction bases with no gene match: 14. In germline, CDR1 is SGHAT, CDR2 FQNNGV. The CDR3 has 16 residues. Written as DNA, the CDR3 is TGTGCCAGCAGCCAATTACCAGGGTTAGCGGGGGTTGAGCAGTTCTTC. This encodes CASSQLPGLAGVEQFF.

The chain has TRBV5-5 and TRBJ2-3; the D gene could be TRBD1 or TRBD2 (5 bases each). The CDR3 length is 13 residues. Trimming left V 4 bases short and J 6 bases short, with 12 bases between. Germline CDR1 reads SGHKS; CDR2 reads YYEKEE (reference sequence). This CDR3 is CASSGGLTDTQYF. CDR3 DNA sequence: TGTGCCAGCAGCGGGGGTCTGACGGATACGCAGTATTTT.

The chain is built from TRBV11-2 and TRBJ2-1; TRBD1 matches 7 bases. The length of the CDR3 is 11 residues. CDR1 and CDR2 from the germline V gene are SGHAT and FQNNGV. After removal of 5 bases from V and 9 bases from J, the junction contained 1 base not matched to a gene. For the CDR3, the DNA is TGTGCCAGCAGCAACAGGGGTGAGCAGTTCTTC. It codes for CASSNRGEQFF.

The rearrangement links TRBV4-1 to TRBJ2-7; D gene uncertain. Trimming pared 0 bases from V and 2 bases from J, leaving 17 bases between. This CDR3 contains 17 residues. Germline assignment: CDR1 MGHRA and CDR2 YSYEKL. This chain's CDR3 is CASSQEVGAPTPYEQYF. DNA for the CDR3: TGCGCCAGCAGCCAAGAAGTAGGTGCCCCCACCCCCTACGAGCAGTACTTC.

The rearrangement joins TRBV7-9 to TRBJ1-4; 8 nucleotides agree with TRBD1. This CDR3 has 18 amino acids. Germline V gives CDR1 SEHNR, CDR2 FQNEAQ (reference sequence). V lost 5 bases to trimming and J lost 6 bases; unmatched junction nucleotides: 17. CDR3 in amino acids: CASSTQTDRVALDEKLFF. Written as DNA, the CDR3 is TGTGCCAGCAGCACCCAGACGGACAGGGTAGCCCTGGATGAAAAACTGTTTTTT.

The chain is built from TRBV5-4 and TRBJ2-7; 7 bases map to TRBD2. Germline V gives CDR1 SGHNT, CDR2 YYREEE (reference sequence). This CDR3 comprises 15 residues. J gave up 4 bases and V 4 bases, and 11 bases lay outside the gene matches. The CDR3 DNA reads as TGTGCCAGCAGCCCTACAGATCCCGGGGGGTACGAGCAGTACTTC. This sequence encodes CASSPTDPGGYEQYF.